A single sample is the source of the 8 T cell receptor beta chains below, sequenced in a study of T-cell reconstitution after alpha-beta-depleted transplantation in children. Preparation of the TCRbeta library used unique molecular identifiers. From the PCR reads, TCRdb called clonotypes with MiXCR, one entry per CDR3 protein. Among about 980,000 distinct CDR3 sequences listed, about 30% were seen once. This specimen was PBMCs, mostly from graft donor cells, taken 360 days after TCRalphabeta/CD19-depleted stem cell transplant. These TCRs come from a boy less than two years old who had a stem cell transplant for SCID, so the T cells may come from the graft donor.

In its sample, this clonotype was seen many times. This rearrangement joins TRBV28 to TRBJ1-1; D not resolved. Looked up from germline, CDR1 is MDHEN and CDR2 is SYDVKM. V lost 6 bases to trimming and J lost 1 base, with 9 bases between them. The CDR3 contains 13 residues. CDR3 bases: TGTGCCAGCAGCTTGTGGGGGAACACTGAAGCTTTCTTT. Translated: CASSLWGNTEAFF.

The CDR3 here is CASSLLAGKDTQYF. As DNA, the CDR3 is TGTGCCAGCAGTTTGTTAGCGGGGAAAGATACGCAGTATTTT. The chain couples TRBV12-3 or TRBV12-4 to TRBJ2-3; 8 bases are shared with TRBD2. This CDR3 contains 14 residues. J was trimmed by 5 bases and V by 3 bases; bases with no gene match: 4.

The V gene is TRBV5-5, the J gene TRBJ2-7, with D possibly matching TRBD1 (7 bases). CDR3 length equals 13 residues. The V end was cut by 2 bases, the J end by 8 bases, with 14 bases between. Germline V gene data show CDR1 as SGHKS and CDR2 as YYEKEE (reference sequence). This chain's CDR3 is CASSFGGTAQQYF. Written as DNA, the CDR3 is TGTGCCAGCAGCTTTGGGGGGACAGCCCAGCAGTACTTC. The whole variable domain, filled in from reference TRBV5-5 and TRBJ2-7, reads DAGVTQSPTHLIKTRGQQVTLRCSPISGHKSVSWYQQVLGQGPQFIFQYYEKEERGRGNFPDRFSARQFPNYSSELNVNALLLGDSALYLCASSFGGTAQQYFGPGTRLTVT.

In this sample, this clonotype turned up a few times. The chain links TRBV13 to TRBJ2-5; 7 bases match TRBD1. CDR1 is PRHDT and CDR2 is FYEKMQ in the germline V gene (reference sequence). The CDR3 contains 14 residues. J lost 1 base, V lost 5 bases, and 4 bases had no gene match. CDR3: CASSGGQLQETQYF. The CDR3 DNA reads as TGTGCCAGCAGCGGGGGACAGCTCCAAGAGACCCAGTACTTC.

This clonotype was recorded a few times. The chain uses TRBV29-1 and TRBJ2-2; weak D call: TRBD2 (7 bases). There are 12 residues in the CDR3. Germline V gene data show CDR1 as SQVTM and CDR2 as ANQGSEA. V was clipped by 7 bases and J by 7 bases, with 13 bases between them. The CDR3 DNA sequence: TGCAGCGCGAGGGGGGGCGGCGGGGAGCTGTTTTTT. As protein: CSARGGGGELFF.

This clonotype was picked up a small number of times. This chain's CDR3 is CASSLAGIYGYTF. The CDR3 DNA reads as TGTGCCAGCAGTTTGGCGGGAATCTATGGCTACACCTTC. This rearrangement joins TRBV12-3 or TRBV12-4 to TRBJ1-2; no clear D gene. The CDR3 is made up of 13 amino acids. Between the trimmed V and J ends, which lost 3 bases and 4 bases, there was a span of 9 bases.

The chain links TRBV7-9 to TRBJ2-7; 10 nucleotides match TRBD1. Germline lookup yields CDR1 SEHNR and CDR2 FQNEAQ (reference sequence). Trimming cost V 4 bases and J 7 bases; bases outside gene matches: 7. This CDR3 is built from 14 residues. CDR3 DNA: TGTGCCAGCAGCTGGACAGGGGGAAATAAAGAGCAGTACTTC. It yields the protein CASSWTGGNKEQYF.

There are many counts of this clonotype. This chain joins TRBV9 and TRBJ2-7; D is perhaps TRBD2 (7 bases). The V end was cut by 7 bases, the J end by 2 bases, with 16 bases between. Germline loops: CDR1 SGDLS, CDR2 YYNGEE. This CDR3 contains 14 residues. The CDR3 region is CASPDGGAAYEQYF. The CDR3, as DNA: TGTGCCAGCCCCGATGGGGGGGCCGCCTACGAGCAGTACTTC.